This TCR beta chain was identified in a study of T cell repertoires in cytomegalovirus infection. Overall study: Carrying CMV and the relevant HLA type showed in public TCR beta signatures. Study observations and caveats: HLA-C-restricted, CMV-specific TCR beta clonotypes were dominant ex vivo. Pooled public TCR beta family frequency picked out CMV carriers with the relevant HLA.

CDR1 and CDR2 from the germline V gene are LNHDA and SQIVND (reference sequence). The CDR3 has 14 residues. V was shortened by 5 bases and J by 9 bases, with 20 bases between the two germline ends. This clonotype has more than one count but fewer than ten. Its specificity is not known. TCRdb called the reads again in MiXCR, with one record for every CDR3 protein. The sample holds around 740,000 distinct CDR3 sequences; 35% to 45% are singletons and the top ten take around 3%. The sequence was collected from a human donor in good health (CMV status not recorded). Some clones in this sample may be carry-over from other donors' samples. V gene TRBV19 combines with J gene TRBJ2-7; D is possibly TRBD1 or TRBD2 (5 bases each). Sequenced input: PBMCs. CDR3 in amino acids: CASSGPGPPIGQYF. The CDR3 nucleotides are TGTGCCAGTAGTGGACCGGGACCGCCGATAGGGCAGTACTTC.